A single sample is the source of the 24 T cell receptor beta chains below, sequenced in a study of Graves' ophthalmopathy and Graves' hyperthyroidism. RNA transcripts were the template, and TCR beta CDR3 regions were amplified from them. In the first round, RT-PCR was carried out with HTBI primers, and a multiplex PCR formed the second round. Via MiXCR, TCRdb re-called the multiplex PCR reads, giving one row per CDR3 protein. The sample has about 200,000 distinct CDR3 sequences; approximately 28% are singletons. The sample taken for sequencing was peripheral blood. These receptors were taken from a man aged 50 or older with Graves' ophthalmopathy.

This clonotype was seen more than once but under ten times. V usage is TRBV6-1 and J usage is TRBJ2-7; either TRBD1 or TRBD2 may supply D (6 bases each). CDR1 is MNHNS, CDR2 SASEGT, per germline. The CDR3 loop spans 15 amino acids. V lost 5 bases, J lost 2 bases, and 16 bases lay in between. The DNA of the CDR3 is TGTGCCAGCAGTCGCGCCGCGGGACACCCCTACGAGCAGTACTTC. Protein sequence: CASSRAAGHPYEQYF.

There are a few counts of this clonotype. The rearrangement links TRBV6-2 or TRBV6-3 to TRBJ2-5, with D perhaps assigned TRBD1 or TRBD2 (5 bases each). From germline, CDR1 is MNHEY and CDR2 SVGEGT. V was pared by 0 bases and J by 1 base, with 9 bases between. CDR3 length: 15 amino acids. The CDR3 DNA follows: TGTGCCAGCAGTTACTCGAGGGGATCCCAAGAGACCCAGTACTTC. This gives the protein CASSYSRGSQETQYF.

This clonotype was found many times. The chain is built from TRBV4-3 and TRBJ2-7, with no clear D. CDR1 is LGHNA and CDR2 is YSLEER in the germline V gene. V lost 0 bases to trimming and J lost 1 base, with 10 bases between them. The CDR3 spans 15 residues. DNA for the CDR3: TGCGCCAGCAGCCAAGAAAGGTTCGGTTCCTACGAGCAGTACTTC. Protein product: CASSQERFGSYEQYF.

The table lists this clonotype with many counts. This rearrangement joins TRBV29-1 to TRBJ2-4; D is possibly TRBD2 (6 bases). Germline lookup yields CDR1 SQVTM and CDR2 ANQGSEA. This CDR3 region has 13 residues. With 5 bases removed from V and 6 bases from J, the gap between germline ends came to 14 bases. The CDR3 is CSVLWEAGNIQYF. The CDR3 bases are TGCAGCGTTCTTTGGGAGGCGGGAAACATTCAGTACTTC.

As to this clonotype: One end of the junction does not line up with germline, which may come from a read error. This chain uses TRBV6-1 with TRBJ1-1; D might be TRBD1 (5 bases). The CDR3 loop spans 12 amino acids. Germline V gene data show CDR1 as MNHNS and CDR2 as SASEGT. The CDR3 DNA sequence: TGTGCCAGCAGTCCACCGGGACGCGAAAGAATCTTT. It encodes CASSPPGRERIF.

In its sample, this clonotype was seen many times. The chain has TRBV3-1 and TRBJ1-1, with 9 nucleotides matching TRBD1. This CDR3 is built from 15 residues. Germline CDR1 LGHDT, CDR2 YNNKEL (reference sequence). V lost 3 bases to trimming and J lost 1 base; unmatched junction nucleotides: 3. The CDR3 sequence: CASSHTTGGNTEAFF. CDR3 DNA sequence: TGTGCCAGCAGCCATACGACAGGGGGGAACACTGAAGCTTTCTTT. The whole variable domain, filled in from reference TRBV3-1 and TRBJ1-1, reads DTAVSQTPKYLVTQMGNDKSIKCEQNLGHDTMYWYKQDSKKFLKIMFSYNNKELIINETVPNRFSPKSPDKAHLNLHINSLELGDSAVYFCASSHTTGGNTEAFFGQGTRLTVV.

This clonotype appeared a single time. The V call is TRBV7-2, the J call TRBJ2-7, with 7 positions matching TRBD1. The V gene's germline CDR1 is SGHTA and CDR2 FQGNSA. Trimming at V came to 0 bases and at J to 1 base, leaving 3 bases not matched to a gene. The CDR3 has 15 residues. Here the CDR3 DNA reads TGTGCCAGCAGCTTAGCGAAGGGACAGTCCTACGAGCAGTACTTC. Amino acid sequence: CASSLAKGQSYEQYF.

This clonotype was recorded once. CDR3 region: CASSLGAGIYQPQHF. The CDR3 DNA reads TGTGCCAGTAGTTTGGGGGCAGGGATCTATCAGCCCCAGCATTTT. V usage is TRBV19 and J usage is TRBJ1-5; the D gene is possibly TRBD1 (6 bases). V was cut by 5 bases and J by 5 bases, with 16 bases left in between. Per the germline V gene, CDR1 is LNHDA and CDR2 is SQIVND (reference sequence). The length of the CDR3 is 15 residues. The entire variable domain, with the rest obtained from reference TRBV19 and TRBJ1-5, is as follows: DGGITQSPKYLFRKEGQNVTLSCEQNLNHDAMYWYRQDPGQGLRLIYYSQIVNDFQKGDIAEGYSVSREKKESFPLTVTSAQKNPTAFYLCASSLGAGIYQPQHFGDGTRLSIL.

This clonotype has ten or more counts. The chain joins TRBV2 to TRBJ2-5, with unresolved D. Looked up from germline, CDR1 is SNHLY and CDR2 is FYNNEI. The CDR3 is 11 amino acids. The V gene lost 6 bases and the J gene lost 3 bases, with 5 bases spanning the gap. In DNA, the CDR3 is TGTGCCAGCAGCGGAGAAGAGACCCAGTACTTC. It yields the protein CASSGEETQYF.

This clonotype was counted ten times or more. The gene calls are TRBV2 and TRBJ1-2; 7 bases match TRBD1. Unmatched junction bases numbered 7, after V lost 2 bases and J lost 4 bases. Germline V gene data show CDR1 as SNHLY and CDR2 as FYNNEI. This CDR3 spans 15 amino acids. CDR3 sequence: CASSEYTGAGYGYTF. For the CDR3, the DNA is TGTGCCAGCAGTGAATATACAGGGGCAGGCTATGGCTACACCTTC.

The genes are TRBV2 and TRBJ1-1; 8 positions match TRBD1. V dropped 5 bases and J dropped 0; count of bases not matched to a gene: 5. Germline CDR1 SNHLY, CDR2 FYNNEI. The CDR3 contains 15 residues. CDR3 DNA: TGTGCCAGCAGTATCCAGGACAGGGTGAACACTGAAGCTTTCTTT. Translating gives CASSIQDRVNTEAFF.

This clonotype was seen at least ten times. V is TRBV6-2 or TRBV6-3 and J is TRBJ1-5, with TRBD1 identical over 7 bases. CDR1 is MNHEY, CDR2 SVGEGT, per germline. The ends lost 2 bases at V and 6 bases at J; junction bases unmatched: 7. This CDR3 is 15 amino acids long. The chain's CDR3 is CASSYQTGSGQPQHF. The CDR3 DNA is TGTGCCAGCAGTTACCAGACAGGGTCGGGTCAGCCCCAGCATTTT.

There are many counts of this clonotype. The gene calls are TRBV6-5 and TRBJ2-5; D gene uncertain. The germline V and J ends were trimmed by 6 bases and 5 bases, with 13 bases remaining between them. The CDR3 spans 13 residues. The germline V gene has CDR1 MNHEY and CDR2 SVGAGI. The CDR3 bases are TGTGCCAGCAGGCTAGACCAGAGGGAGACCCAGTACTTC. This encodes CASRLDQRETQYF.

In its sample, this clonotype was seen many times. V is TRBV7-6 and J is TRBJ2-7; no clear D. CDR3 length: 12 residues. Germline V lookup: CDR1 SGHVS, CDR2 FNYEAQ. The ends were cut back, 5 bases at V and 9 bases at J, with 14 bases in the middle. This CDR3 is CASSTTDASQYF. In DNA form, the CDR3 reads TGTGCCAGCAGCACTACAGACGCCTCGCAGTACTTC.

J is TRBJ2-7 and V is TRBV6-2 or TRBV6-3; D may be TRBD2 (6 bases). Trimming took 8 bases from V and 7 from J, leaving 18 bases between them. Looked up from germline, CDR1 is MNHEY and CDR2 is SVGEGT. This CDR3 comprises 13 residues. DNA for the CDR3: TGTGCCAGCCGGAGGACTACCCTCTTAGAGCAGTACTTC. Protein: CASRRTTLLEQYF.

The table lists this clonotype with many counts. This chain joins TRBV6-1 and TRBJ2-7; TRBD1 might be the D (6 bases). The germline gives CDR1 MNHNS, CDR2 SASEGT. Trimming shortened V by 2 bases and J by 2 bases, and 13 bases separated the two germline ends. The CDR3 consists of 15 residues. This chain's CDR3 is CASSELGGPPYEQYF. The CDR3 DNA is TGTGCCAGCAGTGAATTAGGGGGACCCCCCTACGAGCAGTACTTC.

The sample holds many counts of this clonotype. V and J are TRBV20-1 and TRBJ2-5; D is possibly TRBD2 (5 bases). The V end lost 6 bases, the J end lost 2 bases, and 16 bases lay between the germline ends. Germline-derived CDR1 and CDR2 are DFQATT and SNEGSKA (reference sequence). This CDR3 is 14 amino acids long. CDR3 DNA: TGCAGTGCCAATTACCACCGGGAACAAGAGACCCAGTACTTC. It is translated as CSANYHREQETQYF.

A word on this clonotype: A much larger clonotype is one base distant, so this may be a read error. J is TRBJ1-5 and V is TRBV30; weak D call: TRBD1 (5 bases). With 6 bases removed from V and 3 bases from J, the gap between germline ends came to 12 bases. CDR3 length: 13 residues. Germline V gene sequence: CDR1 GTSNPN, CDR2 SVGIG (reference sequence). CDR3 coding DNA: TGTGCCTGTAGTATCAGGGACAATCAGCCCCAGCATTTT. This gives the protein CACSIRDNQPQHF.

This clonotype was found many times. This chain joins TRBV6-2 or TRBV6-3 and TRBJ1-5; 8 nucleotides agree with TRBD1. The germline CDR1 and CDR2 sequences are MNHEY and SVGEGT. CDR3 length: 17 amino acids. The V segment lost 6 bases and the J segment 4 bases; nucleotides outside the gene matches: 14. The CDR3 DNA is TGTGCCAGCAGCCCCCCGGCCCCCGGGACAGGTAATCAGCCCCAGCATTTT. Encoded protein: CASSPPAPGTGNQPQHF.

The V gene is TRBV6-2 or TRBV6-3, the J gene TRBJ1-2; 10 positions agree with TRBD1. The germline V gene encodes CDR1 MNHEY and CDR2 SVGEGT. The CDR3 length is 15 residues. With 6 bases clipped from V and 5 bases from J, the junction kept 9 bases outside the gene matches. CDR3 coding DNA: TGTGCCAGCAGACTGCCTCTGGGACAGGGGTATGGCTACACCTTC. It is translated as CASRLPLGQGYGYTF.

This clonotype came up many times. The chain is built from TRBV11-2 and TRBJ1-6; weak D call: TRBD1 (5 bases). This CDR3 has 15 residues. With 6 bases removed from V and 6 bases from J, the gap between germline ends came to 15 bases. Germline V gives CDR1 SGHAT, CDR2 FQNNGV. The CDR3 loop reads CASRIGGIPNSPLHF. The CDR3 DNA sequence: TGTGCCAGCAGGATTGGGGGGATTCCTAATTCACCCCTCCACTTT.

The J gene is TRBJ1-2, the V gene TRBV6-1, with 9 positions matching TRBD1. Germline CDR1 and CDR2: MNHNS and SASEGT. The CDR3 length is 16 residues. Germline trimming cut 2 bases from V and 4 bases from J; bases unmatched to any gene: 8. The CDR3 bases are TGTGCCAGCAGTGAACCGGGACAGGGTAGTACCTATGGCTACACCTTC. Amino acids: CASSEPGQGSTYGYTF.

This clonotype was seen at least ten times. The rearrangement joins TRBV9 to TRBJ1-5, with D uncertain. CDR1 and CDR2 from the germline V gene are SGDLS and YYNGEE. Trimming removed 4 bases from V and 5 bases from J, with 10 bases in between. The CDR3 extends over 13 amino acids. CDR3 DNA sequence: TGTGCCAGCAGCCCGGGAGAGGATCAGCCCCAGCATTTT. It yields the protein CASSPGEDQPQHF.

In its sample, this clonotype was seen many times. The chain recombines TRBV10-1 with TRBJ2-4, with D maybe TRBD2 (5 bases). The CDR3 is made up of 16 amino acids. CDR1 WNHNN and CDR2 SYGVQD come from the germline V gene (reference sequence). With 7 bases removed from V and 1 base from J, the gap between germline ends came to 17 bases. The CDR3 here is CASIESGDWAKNIQYF. The CDR3 DNA reads TGCGCCAGCATCGAGAGCGGAGATTGGGCCAAAAACATTCAGTACTTC.